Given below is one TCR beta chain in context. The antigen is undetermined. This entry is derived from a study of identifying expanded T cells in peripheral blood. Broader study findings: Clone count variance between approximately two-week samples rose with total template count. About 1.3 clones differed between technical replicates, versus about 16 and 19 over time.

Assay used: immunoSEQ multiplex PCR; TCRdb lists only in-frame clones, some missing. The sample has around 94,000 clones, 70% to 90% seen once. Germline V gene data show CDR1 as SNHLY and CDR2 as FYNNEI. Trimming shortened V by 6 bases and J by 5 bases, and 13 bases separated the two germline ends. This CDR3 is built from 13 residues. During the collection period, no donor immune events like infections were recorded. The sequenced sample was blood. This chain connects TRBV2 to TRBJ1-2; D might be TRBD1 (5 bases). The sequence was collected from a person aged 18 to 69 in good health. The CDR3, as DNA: TGTGCCAGCAGGGATACAGGTTATTATGGCTACACCTTC. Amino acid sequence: CASRDTGYYGYTF.